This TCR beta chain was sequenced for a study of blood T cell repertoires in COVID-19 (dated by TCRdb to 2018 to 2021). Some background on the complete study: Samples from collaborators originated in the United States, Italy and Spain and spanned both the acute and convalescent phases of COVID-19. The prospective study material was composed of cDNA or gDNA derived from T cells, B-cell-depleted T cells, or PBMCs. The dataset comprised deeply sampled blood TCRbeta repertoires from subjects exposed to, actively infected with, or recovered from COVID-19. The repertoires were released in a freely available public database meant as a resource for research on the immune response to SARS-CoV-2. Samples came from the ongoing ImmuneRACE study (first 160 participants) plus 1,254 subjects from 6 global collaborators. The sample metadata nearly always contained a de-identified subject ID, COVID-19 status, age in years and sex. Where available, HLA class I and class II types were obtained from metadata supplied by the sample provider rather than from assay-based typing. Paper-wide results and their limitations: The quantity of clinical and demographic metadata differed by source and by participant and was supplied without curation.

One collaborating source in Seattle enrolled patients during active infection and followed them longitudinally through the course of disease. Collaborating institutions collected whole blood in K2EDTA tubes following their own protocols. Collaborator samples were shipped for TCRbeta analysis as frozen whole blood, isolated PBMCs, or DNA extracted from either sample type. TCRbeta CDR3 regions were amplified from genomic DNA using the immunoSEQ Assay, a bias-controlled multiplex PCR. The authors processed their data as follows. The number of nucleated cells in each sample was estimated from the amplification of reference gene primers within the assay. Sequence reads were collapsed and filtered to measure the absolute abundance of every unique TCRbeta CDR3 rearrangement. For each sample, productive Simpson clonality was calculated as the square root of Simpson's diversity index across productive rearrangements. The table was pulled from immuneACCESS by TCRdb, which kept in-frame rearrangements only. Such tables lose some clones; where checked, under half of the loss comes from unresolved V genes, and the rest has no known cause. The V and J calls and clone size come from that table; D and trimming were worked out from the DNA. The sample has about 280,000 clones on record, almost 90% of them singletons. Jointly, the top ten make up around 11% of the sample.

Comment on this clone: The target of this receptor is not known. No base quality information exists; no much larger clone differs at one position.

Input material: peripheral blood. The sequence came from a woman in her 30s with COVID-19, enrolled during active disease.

The nucleotides are TGTGCCAGCAGCCAAGGGGCTGGGCATGGGGAGCAGTTCTTC. Its translation reads: CASSQGAGHGEQFF. The V and J segments used are TRBV3-1 (or the pseudogene TRBV3-2) and TRBJ2-1; the D gene is unclear. Per the germline V gene (reference sequence), LGHDT is the CDR1 and YNNKEL is the CDR2. The V and J ends are trimmed by 1 base and 10 bases, leaving 14 bases between them. The CDR3, from cysteine to phenylalanine, totals 14 residues. The read is trimmed to its CDR3 DNA, 42 bases read in frame from base 1.